These 27 T cell receptor beta chains came from one sample sequenced in a study of blood T cell repertoires in COVID-19. Profiled with immunoSEQ multiplex PCR; TCRdb holds only in-frame clones, not every one. This sample has 240,000 or so clones, with roughly 82% found just once. Source material: peripheral blood. These receptors were collected from an elderly man with acute or convalescent COVID-19.

This rearrangement joins TRBV5-8 to TRBJ1-6; D is unclear. V lost 2 bases to trimming and J lost 8 bases, with 11 bases between them. Germline V CDR1 and CDR2: SGHTS, YDEGEE. The CDR3 has 14 amino acids. CDR3 nucleotide sequence: TGTGCCAGCAGCTTAGAAGGGAGGTATTCACCCCTCCACTTT. This sequence encodes CASSLEGRYSPLHF.

The chain links TRBV2 to TRBJ1-1; TRBD1 is a possible D gene (6 bases). The germline V and J ends were trimmed by 7 bases and 1 base, with 10 bases remaining between them. The CDR3 has 13 amino acids. Germline CDR1 SNHLY, CDR2 FYNNEI. In DNA form, the CDR3 reads TGTGCCAGCACCGGACAGAGGAACACTGAAGCTTTCTTT. It specifies CASTGQRNTEAFF.

The chain has TRBV15 and TRBJ1-6; D is possibly TRBD1 (6 bases). The CDR3 spans 15 residues. Trimming removed 0 bases from V and 7 bases from J, with 10 bases in between. Per germline, CDR1 LNHNV and CDR2 YYDKDF (reference sequence). This CDR3 is CATSRDTGNNSPLHF. CDR3 DNA sequence: TGTGCCACCAGCAGAGATACAGGGAACAATTCACCCCTCCACTTT.

This chain uses TRBV28 with TRBJ1-5, with a possible D match to TRBD1 (5 bases). Per the germline V gene, CDR1 is MDHEN and CDR2 is SYDVKM. Trimming took 2 bases from V and 1 from J, leaving 9 bases between them. This CDR3 comprises 15 residues. The CDR3 DNA is TGTGCCAGCAGTTTACAGGGCCTAAGCAATCAGCCCCAGCATTTT. Translation: CASSLQGLSNQPQHF.

This clone was counted a few times. Other DNA sequences from this sample encode an identical CDR3 as well. This rearrangement joins TRBV3-1 (or the pseudogene TRBV3-2) to TRBJ2-5; D uncertain. The CDR3 is 12 amino acids. Trimming took off 3 bases at V and 5 bases at J, with 7 bases between the two ends. In germline, CDR1 is LGHDT, CDR2 YNNKEL (reference sequence). CDR3 region: CASSHGEETQYF. CDR3 coding DNA: TGTGCCAGCAGCCATGGTGAGGAGACCCAGTACTTC.

The chain combines TRBV27 with TRBJ2-5; TRBD1 matches 8 bases. The CDR3 has 14 amino acids. Germline V lookup: CDR1 MNHEY, CDR2 SMNVEV (reference sequence). Trimming at V came to 2 bases and at J to 2 bases, leaving 1 base not matched to a gene. The CDR3 DNA is TGTGCCAGCAGTTTACGACAGGGGCAAGAGACCCAGTACTTC. Its translation: CASSLRQGQETQYF.

The chain has TRBV5-1 and TRBJ1-2; D gene ambiguous. Trimming left V 6 bases short and J 0 bases short, with 9 bases between. CDR1 SGHRS and CDR2 YFSETQ come from the germline V gene. The CDR3 runs 13 residues. The CDR3 DNA reads TGCGCCAGCATGGAGGGATCTAACTATGGCTACACCTTC. Protein sequence: CASMEGSNYGYTF.

This clone was detected a few times. The CDR3 coding sequence is TGTGCCAGCAGTGAACAGGGGGTTACTGAAGCTTTCTTT. Translated, it gives CASSEQGVTEAFF. This chain joins TRBV6-1 and TRBJ1-1, with TRBD1 matching over 7 bases. Germline loops: CDR1 MNHNS, CDR2 SASEGT. Trimming cost V 2 bases and J 5 bases; bases outside gene matches: 2. CDR3 size: 13 residues.

The CDR3 is CASSLVGRGLNTEAFF. The CDR3 region has the DNA TGTGCCAGCAGCTTGGTAGGCAGGGGGCTAAACACTGAAGCTTTCTTT. The chain combines TRBV5-6 with TRBJ1-1; 8 bases fit TRBD1. Germline values: CDR1 SGHDT, CDR2 YYEEEE. The CDR3 length is 16 residues. The V segment lost 0 bases and the J segment 2 bases; nucleotides outside the gene matches: 6. Combining the CDR3 with reference TRBV5-6 and TRBJ1-1 gives the whole variable domain DAGVTQSPTHLIKTRGQQVTLRCSPKSGHDTVSWYQQALGQGPQFIFQYYEEEERQRGNFPDRFSGHQFPNYSSELNVNALLLGDSALYLCASSLVGRGLNTEAFFGQGTRLTVV.

Note on this clone: The sample carries other DNA sequences with the same CDR3. This sequence joins TRBV28 and TRBJ1-2; D is unresolved. The CDR3 is 14 residues long. Trimming pared 5 bases from V and 2 bases from J, leaving 12 bases between. The germline gives CDR1 MDHEN, CDR2 SYDVKM. In nucleotides, the CDR3 is TGTGCCAGCAGTCTACGGGGAGGGAACTATGGCTACACCTTC. It yields the protein CASSLRGGNYGYTF.

The chain is built from TRBV6-1 and TRBJ1-5; perhaps TRBD1 as D (6 bases). CDR1 is MNHNS and CDR2 is SASEGT in the germline V gene. The CDR3 consists of 14 residues. V was trimmed by 3 bases and J by 3 bases, leaving 9 bases between them. Here the CDR3 DNA reads TGTGCCAGCAGTGAGTGGGGGCCCAATCAGCCCCAGCATTTT. Translation: CASSEWGPNQPQHF.

J is TRBJ2-7 and V is TRBV3-1 (or the pseudogene TRBV3-2); D is unresolved. The V gene lost 7 bases and the J gene lost 7 bases, with 23 bases spanning the gap. The CDR3 has 15 residues. Germline values: CDR1 LGHDT, CDR2 YNNKEL (reference sequence). The CDR3: CASTKSGPALGEQYF. DNA of the CDR3: TGTGCCAGCACGAAGTCGGGTCCCGCACTCGGAGAGCAGTACTTC.

The chain combines TRBV28 with TRBJ2-2; D may be TRBD2 (6 bases). The length of the CDR3 is 11 residues. CDR1 and CDR2 from the germline V gene are MDHEN and SYDVKM. The V end was cut by 6 bases, the J end by 8 bases, with 7 bases between. CDR3 in DNA: TGTGCCAGCAGCCGGGGGGGGGAGCTGTTTTTT. Amino acid sequence: CASSRGGELFF.

This clone was seen once. The CDR3 spells CASSLEATVGGYTF. The CDR3 region has the DNA TGTGCCAGCAGCTTAGAGGCCACAGTAGGAGGCTACACCTTC. The chain carries TRBV7-8 and TRBJ1-2, with D unresolved. The CDR3 totals 14 residues. Between the trimmed V and J ends, which lost 1 base and 8 bases, there was a span of 14 bases. Germline V gives CDR1 SGHVS, CDR2 FQNEAQ.

The chain employs TRBV5-4 and TRBJ1-3, with D possibly being TRBD1 (6 bases). V gave up 0 bases and J gave up 2 bases, with 15 bases separating them. There are 17 residues in the CDR3. From germline, CDR1 is SGHNT and CDR2 YYREEE (reference sequence). The CDR3 region has the DNA TGTGCCAGCAGCTTGGTCGGGCAGGGGCACCCTGGAAACACCATATATTTT. It translates to CASSLVGQGHPGNTIYF.

This clone has just a few counts. The identical CDR3 is also encoded by other nucleotide sequences in the sample. V is TRBV7-9 and J is TRBJ2-7, with 10 bases aligning to TRBD1. V was clipped by 8 bases and J by 3 bases; unmatched bases: 7. The germline V gene has CDR1 SEHNR and CDR2 FQNEAQ (reference sequence). The CDR3 totals 14 residues. The CDR3 DNA is TGTGCCAGCTCGACCGGGACAGGGGACTACGAGCAGTACTTC. Encoded protein: CASSTGTGDYEQYF.

The genes are TRBV6-7 and TRBJ2-5, with D unclear. TRBV6-7 carries the ORF label, with uncertain function. V was shortened by 6 bases and J by 2 bases, with 16 bases between the two germline ends. The CDR3 is 15 residues long. CDR3 in DNA: TGTGCCAGCAGCCCTCCCCCCAGAAGACAAGAGACCCAGTACTTC. Translation gives CASSPPPRRQETQYF.

The chain combines TRBV5-1 with TRBJ2-7; 10 bases match TRBD2. V was pared by 4 bases and J by 2 bases, with 6 bases of the junction left unmatched. The CDR3 is 15 residues long. Germline CDR1 SGHRS, CDR2 YFSETQ. The chain's CDR3 is CASSPSGRTAYEQYF. The CDR3 DNA is TGCGCCAGCAGCCCTAGCGGGAGAACCGCCTACGAGCAGTACTTC. Full variable domain (missing parts from reference TRBV5-1 and TRBJ2-7): KAGVTQTPRYLIKTRGQQVTLSCSPISGHRSVSWYQQTPGQGLQFLFEYFSETQRNKGNFPGRFSGRQFSNSRSEMNVSTLELGDSALYLCASSPSGRTAYEQYFGPGTRLTVT.

This clone was seen only once. V is TRBV18 and J is TRBJ2-1; 9 bases line up with TRBD2. Germline CDR1 and CDR2: KGHSH and LQKENI. The CDR3 has 14 residues. The J segment lost 4 bases and the V segment lost 2 bases, leaving 0 bases of the junction unmatched. The CDR3 nucleotides are TGTGCCAGCTCACCAGCGGGGGGGTACAATGAGCAGTTCTTC. Its protein product is CASSPAGGYNEQFF.

V is TRBV5-8 and J is TRBJ2-7, with TRBD1 identical over 8 bases. The germline V gene encodes CDR1 SGHTS and CDR2 YDEGEE. This CDR3 spans 15 amino acids. V shed 7 bases, J shed 2 bases, and the junction held 11 bases outside the gene matches. Here the CDR3 DNA reads TGTGCCAGCTCCTCTCCGGGACAGGATCCCTACGAGCAGTACTTC. Protein product: CASSSPGQDPYEQYF.

There are a few counts of this clone. CDR3 residues: CASRTGLRLGYTF. The CDR3 DNA sequence: TGTGCCAGCAGGACTGGTCTAAGGCTTGGCTACACCTTC. V and J are TRBV6-5 and TRBJ1-2; no definite D call. Trimming pared 6 bases from V and 7 bases from J, leaving 15 bases between. Looked up from germline, CDR1 is MNHEY and CDR2 is SVGAGI. CDR3 length: 13 residues.

This chain uses TRBV29-1 with TRBJ1-2; D is possibly TRBD1 (5 bases). V lost 7 bases and J lost 0, with 12 bases in between. CDR3 length: 13 residues. Germline CDR1 and CDR2: SQVTM and ANQGSEA. The CDR3 loop reads CSAQPGANYGYTF. CDR3 DNA sequence: TGCAGCGCCCAGCCGGGGGCTAACTATGGCTACACCTTC.

V usage is TRBV28 and J usage is TRBJ2-2; TRBD2 aligns across 8 bases. V dropped 7 bases and J dropped 5; count of bases not matched to a gene: 6. This CDR3 has 14 amino acids. Germline loops: CDR1 MDHEN, CDR2 SYDVKM. CDR3 region: CASTQSGGTGELFF. The CDR3 DNA sequence: TGTGCCAGCACCCAAAGCGGGGGTACCGGGGAGCTGTTTTTT.

The chain is built from TRBV11-1 and TRBJ1-2; a weak D match, TRBD1 (6 bases). This CDR3 contains 13 residues. Trimming removed 5 bases at V and 7 bases at J, with 14 bases between. CDR1 is SGHAT, CDR2 FQDESV, per germline (reference sequence). The CDR3 DNA is TGTGCCAGCAGCCCTACAACAGGGTTTGGCTACACCTTC. Protein product: CASSPTTGFGYTF.

This chain connects TRBV5-6 to TRBJ2-3; D unresolved. The CDR3 runs to 16 residues. Trimming pared 3 bases from V and 1 base from J, leaving 15 bases between. The V gene's germline CDR1 is SGHDT and CDR2 YYEEEE. The CDR3 is CASSSLALDRTDTQYF. In DNA, the CDR3 is TGTGCCAGCAGCTCCCTTGCTCTAGACCGCACAGATACGCAGTATTTT.

The chain combines TRBV3-1 (or the pseudogene TRBV3-2) with TRBJ1-1; D may be TRBD1 (5 bases). The CDR3 has 13 residues. Trimming shortened V by 5 bases and J by 4 bases, and 11 bases separated the two germline ends. Germline CDR1 reads LGHDT; CDR2 reads YNNKEL (reference sequence). In nucleotides, the CDR3 is TGTGCCAGCAGCAACCGGGGGTTCACTGAAGCTTTCTTT. It encodes CASSNRGFTEAFF.

This rearrangement joins TRBV6-6 to TRBJ1-1, with TRBD1 matching over 9 bases. The CDR3 covers 12 residues. CDR1 and CDR2 from the germline V gene are MNHNY and SVGAGI (reference sequence). The ends lost 4 bases at V and 11 bases at J; junction bases unmatched: 5. CDR3 coding DNA: TGTGCCAGCAGTTCCGGGACAGGGAATGCTTTCTTT. Translating it yields CASSSGTGNAFF.